One and the same sample provided the 13 T cell receptor beta chains below, sequenced in a study of cytomegalovirus exposure and HLA in healthy donors. PCR used 60 Vbeta primers and 13 Jbeta primers. The data were produced by immunoSEQ multiplex PCR, yet TCRdb's version contains in-frame clones alone and is incomplete. The sample lists about 85,000 clones; 50% to 75% were seen once. Sample: PBMCs. Source of these receptors: a man aged 25-40 years in good health and CMV-seronegative.

This sequence joins TRBV4-2 and TRBJ2-5, with D maybe TRBD2 (7 bases). CDR3 size: 15 residues. From germline, CDR1 is LGHNA and CDR2 YNFKEQ. V was trimmed by 5 bases and J by 3 bases, leaving 16 bases between them. In DNA form, the CDR3 reads TGTGCCAGCAGCAACAGGGACTATAAAAAAGAGACCCAGTACTTC. It codes for CASSNRDYKKETQYF.

The chain has TRBV7-2 and TRBJ2-2; 12 bases are a match to TRBD2. The CDR3 has 16 residues. Germline CDR1 and CDR2: SGHTA and FQGNSA. The V and J ends lost 5 bases and 5 bases, in that order; junction bases with no gene match: 6. Here the CDR3 DNA reads TGTGCCAGCAGCCCTAGCGGGGGGGCATATACCGGGGAGCTGTTTTTT. Its protein is CASSPSGGAYTGELFF.

This chain links TRBV7-3 with TRBJ2-1, with 7 nucleotides matching TRBD1. V shed 8 bases, J shed 8 bases, and the junction held 6 bases outside the gene matches. The CDR3 is 12 amino acids. The germline V gene has CDR1 SGHTA and CDR2 FQGTGA. The CDR3 DNA reads TGTGCCAGCCAGGGGGAGAGAGATGAGCAGTTCTTC. Protein sequence: CASQGERDEQFF.

Only a few counts were recorded for this clone. The V gene is TRBV7-9, the J gene TRBJ2-7; 9 nucleotides align to TRBD1. CDR3 length equals 19 residues. Trimming cost V 6 bases and J 5 bases; bases outside gene matches: 23. Germline CDR1 reads SEHNR; CDR2 reads FQNEAQ (reference sequence). For the CDR3, the DNA is TGTGCCAGCAGGGGAGGGACAGGGTGGATCAGCGGGGATACCGACGAGCAGTACTTC. It specifies CASRGGTGWISGDTDEQYF.

The chain carries TRBV18 and TRBJ2-5; 10 nucleotides line up with TRBD1. The end of the DNA fits TRBJ2-7 better, so the J call may be wrong. CDR3 length equals 14 residues. The germline gives CDR1 KGHSH, CDR2 LQKENI. CDR3 bases: TGTGCCAGCTCAGAACGGACAGGGGGTGGCGAGCAGTACTTC. Protein sequence: CASSERTGGGEQYF.

The chain joins TRBV19 to TRBJ2-5; 9 bases agree with TRBD1. V lost 7 bases, J lost 5 bases, and 11 bases stayed unmatched. The CDR3 is 15 amino acids. The germline gives CDR1 LNHDA, CDR2 SQIVND (reference sequence). CDR3 amino acids: CASTSGTGRRETQYF. In DNA form, the CDR3 reads TGTGCCAGTACTTCTGGGACAGGGCGAAGGGAGACCCAGTACTTC.

The gene calls are TRBV12-1 and TRBJ2-3; the D call of TRBD1 is as the table states it, not checked on the DNA. TRBV12-1 is flagged as a pseudogene. The CDR3 runs to 17 residues. CDR3 nucleotide sequence: TGTGCCAGCACTAATAACCATTCAGGGGAAAGCACAGATACGCAGTATTTT. Its protein product is CASTNNHSGESTDTQYF.

The chain links TRBV2 to TRBJ2-7; tentative D call: TRBD2 (5 bases). From germline, CDR1 is SNHLY and CDR2 FYNNEI. There are 12 residues in the CDR3. V was pared by 10 bases and J by 4 bases, with 14 bases between. The CDR3 reads CATNRGSYEQYF. CDR3 sequence (DNA): TGTGCCACAAACCGAGGGAGTTACGAGCAGTACTTC.

This clone was detected only a few times. The CDR3 is CASSLVGVGQGTYEQYF. In DNA, the CDR3 is TGCGCCAGCAGCTTGGTCGGGGTTGGACAGGGAACGTACGAGCAGTACTTC. The genes are TRBV5-1 and TRBJ2-7; 8 bases line up with TRBD1. The CDR3 has 17 amino acids. Trimming removed 0 bases from V and 4 bases from J; junction bases left unmatched: 12. CDR1 SGHRS and CDR2 YFSETQ come from the germline V gene.

A few counts support this clone. The chain uses TRBV7-8 and TRBJ1-4; 10 nucleotides match TRBD1. The germline V gene encodes CDR1 SGHVS and CDR2 FQNEAQ. The CDR3 has 15 residues. The trim removed 1 base at V and 10 bases at J, leaving 6 bases unmatched. This CDR3 is CASSLGGQGTGKLFF. CDR3 DNA sequence: TGTGCCAGCAGCTTAGGGGGACAGGGGACAGGAAAACTGTTTTTT.

The genes are TRBV5-1 and TRBJ1-4; TRBD1 aligns across 9 bases. Germline CDR1 and CDR2: SGHRS and YFSETQ. V dropped 4 bases and J dropped 7; count of bases not matched to a gene: 5. This CDR3 has 14 amino acids. This CDR3 is CASSQQGAGEKLFF. Written as DNA, the CDR3 is TGCGCCAGCAGCCAACAGGGGGCCGGTGAAAAACTGTTTTTT.

V is TRBV5-1 and J is TRBJ1-1; D perhaps matches TRBD1 (6 bases). CDR1 and CDR2 from the germline V gene are SGHRS and YFSETQ. The CDR3 is made up of 14 amino acids. With 5 bases removed from V and 5 bases from J, the gap between germline ends came to 16 bases. The CDR3: CASRRSRGETEAFF. The CDR3 DNA follows: TGCGCCAGCAGAAGAAGCAGGGGCGAGACTGAAGCTTTCTTT.

This chain uses TRBV19 with TRBJ1-3; tentative D call: TRBD1 (5 bases). Germline CDR1 and CDR2: LNHDA and SQIVND (reference sequence). The CDR3 length is 15 residues. V shed 3 bases and J shed 0 bases, with 9 bases lying between them. The CDR3 nucleotides are TGTGCCAGTAGTATTGGGGGGTTCTCTGGAAACACCATATATTTT. Its protein product is CASSIGGFSGNTIYF. The full variable domain, with the rest looked up from reference TRBV19 and TRBJ1-3, is DGGITQSPKYLFRKEGQNVTLSCEQNLNHDAMYWYRQDPGQGLRLIYYSQIVNDFQKGDIAEGYSVSREKKESFPLTVTSAQKNPTAFYLCASSIGGFSGNTIYFGEGSWLTVV.